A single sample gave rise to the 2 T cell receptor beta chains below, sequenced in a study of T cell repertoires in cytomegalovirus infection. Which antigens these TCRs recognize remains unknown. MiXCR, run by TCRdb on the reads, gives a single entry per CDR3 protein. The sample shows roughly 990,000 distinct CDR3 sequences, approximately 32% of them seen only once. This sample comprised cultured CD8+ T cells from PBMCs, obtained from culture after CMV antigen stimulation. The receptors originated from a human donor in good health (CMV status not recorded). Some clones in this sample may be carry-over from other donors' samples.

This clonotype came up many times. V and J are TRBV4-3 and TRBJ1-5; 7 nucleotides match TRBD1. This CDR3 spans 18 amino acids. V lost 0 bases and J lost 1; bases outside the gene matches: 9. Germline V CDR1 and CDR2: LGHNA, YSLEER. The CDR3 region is CASSQDSLARGSNQPQHF. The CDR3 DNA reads TGCGCCAGCAGCCAAGATTCTTTAGCCAGGGGGAGCAATCAGCCCCAGCATTTT.

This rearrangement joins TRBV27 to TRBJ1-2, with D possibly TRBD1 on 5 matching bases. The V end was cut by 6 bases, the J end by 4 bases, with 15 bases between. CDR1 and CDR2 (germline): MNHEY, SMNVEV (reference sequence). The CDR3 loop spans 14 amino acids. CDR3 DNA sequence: TGTGCCAGCAGGCCGGTGGGGGTCCGCTATGGCTACACCTTC. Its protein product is CASRPVGVRYGYTF.